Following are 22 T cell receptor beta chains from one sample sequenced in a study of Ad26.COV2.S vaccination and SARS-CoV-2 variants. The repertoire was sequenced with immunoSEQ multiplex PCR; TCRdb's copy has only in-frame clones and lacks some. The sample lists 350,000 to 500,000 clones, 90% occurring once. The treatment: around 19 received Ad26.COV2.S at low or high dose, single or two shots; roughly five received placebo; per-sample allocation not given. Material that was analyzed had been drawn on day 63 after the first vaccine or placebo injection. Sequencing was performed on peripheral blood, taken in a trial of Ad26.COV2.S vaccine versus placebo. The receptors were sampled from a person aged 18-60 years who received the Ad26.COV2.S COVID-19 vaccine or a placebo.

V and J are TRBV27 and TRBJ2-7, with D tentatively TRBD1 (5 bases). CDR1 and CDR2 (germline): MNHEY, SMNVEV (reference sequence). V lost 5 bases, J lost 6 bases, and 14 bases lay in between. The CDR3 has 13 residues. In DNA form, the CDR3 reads TGTGCCAGCAGTCTAGGGGAAGGTAGCGAGCAGTACTTC. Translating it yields CASSLGEGSEQYF.

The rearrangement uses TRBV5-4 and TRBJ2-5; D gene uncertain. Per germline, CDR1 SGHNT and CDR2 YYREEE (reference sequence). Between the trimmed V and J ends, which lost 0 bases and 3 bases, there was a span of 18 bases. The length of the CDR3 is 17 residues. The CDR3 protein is CASSLAGVYAGEETQYF. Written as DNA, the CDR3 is TGTGCCAGCAGCTTGGCAGGCGTTTATGCTGGTGAAGAGACCCAGTACTTC.

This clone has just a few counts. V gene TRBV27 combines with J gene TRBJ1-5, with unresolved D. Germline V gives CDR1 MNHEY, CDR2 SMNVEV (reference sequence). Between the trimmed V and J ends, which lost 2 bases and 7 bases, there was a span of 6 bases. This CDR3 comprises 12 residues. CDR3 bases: TGTGCCAGCAGTTTAGGGTGGCAGCCCCAGCATTTT. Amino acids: CASSLGWQPQHF.

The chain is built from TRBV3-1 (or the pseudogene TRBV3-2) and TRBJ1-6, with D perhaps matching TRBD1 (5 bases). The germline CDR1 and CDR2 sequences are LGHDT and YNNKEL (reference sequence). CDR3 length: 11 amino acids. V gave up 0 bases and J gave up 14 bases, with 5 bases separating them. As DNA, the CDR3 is TGTGCCAGCAGCCAAGAAGGGGCCCTCCACTTT. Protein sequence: CASSQEGALHF.

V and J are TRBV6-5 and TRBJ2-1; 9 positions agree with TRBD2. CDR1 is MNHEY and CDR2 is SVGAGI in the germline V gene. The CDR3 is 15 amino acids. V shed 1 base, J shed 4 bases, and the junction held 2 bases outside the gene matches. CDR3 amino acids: CASSYYAGGYNEQFF. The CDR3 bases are TGTGCCAGCAGTTACTACGCGGGAGGGTACAATGAGCAGTTCTTC.

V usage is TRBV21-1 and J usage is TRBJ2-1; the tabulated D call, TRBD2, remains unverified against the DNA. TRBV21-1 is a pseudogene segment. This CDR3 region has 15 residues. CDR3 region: CASSNKLAGENEQFF. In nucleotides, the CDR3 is TGTGCCAGCAGCAACAAGCTAGCGGGAGAAAATGAGCAGTTCTTC.

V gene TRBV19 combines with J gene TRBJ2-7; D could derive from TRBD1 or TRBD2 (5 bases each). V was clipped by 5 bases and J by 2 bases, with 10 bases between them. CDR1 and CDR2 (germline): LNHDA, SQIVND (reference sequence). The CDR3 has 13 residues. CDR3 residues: CASSRDGTYEQYF. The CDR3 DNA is TGTGCCAGTAGTCGGGACGGTACCTACGAGCAGTACTTC. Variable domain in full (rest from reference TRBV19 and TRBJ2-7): DGGITQSPKYLFRKEGQNVTLSCEQNLNHDAMYWYRQDPGQGLRLIYYSQIVNDFQKGDIAEGYSVSREKKESFPLTVTSAQKNPTAFYLCASSRDGTYEQYFGPGTRLTVT.

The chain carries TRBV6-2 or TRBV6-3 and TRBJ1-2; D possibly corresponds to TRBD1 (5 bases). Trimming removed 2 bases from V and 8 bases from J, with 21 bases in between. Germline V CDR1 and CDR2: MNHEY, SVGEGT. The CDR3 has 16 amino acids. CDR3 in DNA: TGTGCCAGCAGTTACGGCCGAGGAGGGTCAGGGCGCGGCTACACCTTC. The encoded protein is CASSYGRGGSGRGYTF.

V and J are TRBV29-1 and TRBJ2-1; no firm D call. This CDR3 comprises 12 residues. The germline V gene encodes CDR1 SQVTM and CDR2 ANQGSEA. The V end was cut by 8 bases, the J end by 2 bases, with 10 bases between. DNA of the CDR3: TGCAGCCACCTCCGGGCCTACAATGAGCAGTTCTTC. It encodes CSHLRAYNEQFF.

The CDR3 sequence is CASSVDWFHTGELFF. The CDR3 DNA reads TGTGCCAGCAGCGTAGATTGGTTCCACACCGGGGAGCTGTTTTTT. This chain links TRBV9 with TRBJ2-2; D is uncertain. Trimming took 0 bases from V and 3 from J, leaving 9 bases between them. Germline CDR1 and CDR2: SGDLS and YYNGEE. The length of the CDR3 is 15 residues.

CDR3 amino acids: CASSYLQGGPYNEQFF. DNA for the CDR3: TGTGCCAGCAGTTACCTACAGGGAGGCCCCTACAATGAGCAGTTCTTC. This chain connects TRBV6-5 to TRBJ2-1; tentatively, D is TRBD1 or TRBD2 (6 bases each). Germline V lookup: CDR1 MNHEY, CDR2 SVGAGI. The CDR3 extends over 16 amino acids. V lost 2 bases and J 2 bases, leaving 13 bases between the germline ends.

CDR3 sequence: CASRGDIVYEQYF. Here the CDR3 DNA reads TGTGCCAGCAGGGGGGACATAGTATACGAGCAGTACTTC. J is TRBJ2-7 and V is TRBV2; D perhaps matches TRBD1 (6 bases). Germline V gene sequence: CDR1 SNHLY, CDR2 FYNNEI. V gave up 6 bases and J gave up 4 bases, with 13 bases separating them. The CDR3 covers 13 residues.

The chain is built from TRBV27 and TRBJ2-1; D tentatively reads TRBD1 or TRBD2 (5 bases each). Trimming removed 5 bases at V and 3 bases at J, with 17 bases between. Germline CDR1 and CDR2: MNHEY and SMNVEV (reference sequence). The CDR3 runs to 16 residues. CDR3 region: CASSSPPGRLYNEQFF. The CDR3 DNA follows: TGTGCCAGCAGTAGCCCGCCGGGACGTCTCTACAATGAGCAGTTCTTC.

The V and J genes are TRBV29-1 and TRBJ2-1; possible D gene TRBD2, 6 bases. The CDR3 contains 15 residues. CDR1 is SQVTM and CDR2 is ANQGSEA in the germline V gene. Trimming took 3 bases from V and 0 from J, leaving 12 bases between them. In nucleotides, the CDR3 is TGCAGCGTTGATATGGGGGGTTTCTCCTACAATGAGCAGTTCTTC. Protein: CSVDMGGFSYNEQFF.

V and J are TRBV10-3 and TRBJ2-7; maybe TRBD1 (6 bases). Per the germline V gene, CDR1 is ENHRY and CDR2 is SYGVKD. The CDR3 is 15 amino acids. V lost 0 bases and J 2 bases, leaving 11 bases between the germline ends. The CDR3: CAISESRGGAYEQYF. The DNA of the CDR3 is TGTGCCATCAGTGAGTCACGAGGGGGAGCCTACGAGCAGTACTTC.

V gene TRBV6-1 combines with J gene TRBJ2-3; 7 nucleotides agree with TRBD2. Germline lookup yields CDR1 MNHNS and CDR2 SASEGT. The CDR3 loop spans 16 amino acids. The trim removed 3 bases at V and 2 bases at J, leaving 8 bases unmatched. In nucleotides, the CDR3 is TGTGCCAGCAGTGAGCTAGAGCGGGGCTTCACAGATACGCAGTATTTT. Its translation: CASSELERGFTDTQYF.

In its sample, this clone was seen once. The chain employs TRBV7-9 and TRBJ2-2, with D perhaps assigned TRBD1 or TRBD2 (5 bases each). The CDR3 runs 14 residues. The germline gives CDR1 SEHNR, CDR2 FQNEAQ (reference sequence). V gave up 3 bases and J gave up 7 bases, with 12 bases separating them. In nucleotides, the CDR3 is TGTGCCAGCAGCTTGGGGGTAGAAGGCGGGGAGCTGTTTTTT. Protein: CASSLGVEGGELFF. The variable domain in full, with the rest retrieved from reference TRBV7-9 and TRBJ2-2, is DTGVSQNPRHKITKRGQNVTFRCDPISEHNRLYWYRQTLGQGPEFLTYFQNEAQLEKSRLLSDRFSAERPKGSFSTLEIQRTEQGDSAMYLCASSLGVEGGELFFGEGSRLTVL.

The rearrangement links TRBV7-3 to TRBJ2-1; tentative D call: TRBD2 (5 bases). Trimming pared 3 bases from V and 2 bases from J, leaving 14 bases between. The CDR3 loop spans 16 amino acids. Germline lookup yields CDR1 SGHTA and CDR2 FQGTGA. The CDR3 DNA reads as TGTGCCAGCAGCTTCGGTGGGAGTAACACCTACAATGAGCAGTTCTTC. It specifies CASSFGGSNTYNEQFF.

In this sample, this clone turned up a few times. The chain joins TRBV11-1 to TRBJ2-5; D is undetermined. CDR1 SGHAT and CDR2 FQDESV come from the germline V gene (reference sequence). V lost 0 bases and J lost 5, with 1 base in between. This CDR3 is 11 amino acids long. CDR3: CASSLAETQYF. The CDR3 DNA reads TGTGCCAGCAGCTTAGCGGAGACCCAGTACTTC.

CDR3 in DNA: TGTGCCAGCAGTAACCCACGGGAGGGAGCCGGGGCCAACGTCCTGACTTTC. Its translation is CASSNPREGAGANVLTF. The chain carries TRBV6-2 or TRBV6-3 and TRBJ2-6, with 8 bases identical to TRBD2. Trimming at V came to 5 bases and at J to 4 bases, leaving 10 bases not matched to a gene. Germline CDR1 is MNHEY and CDR2 is SVGEGT. CDR3 length: 17 residues.

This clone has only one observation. The CDR3 loop reads CASSVSGTGGYNSPLHF. The CDR3 DNA reads as TGTGCCAGCAGCGTAAGCGGGACAGGGGGCTATAATTCACCCCTCCACTTT. The J gene is TRBJ1-6, the V gene TRBV9; TRBD1 agrees at 11 bases. Germline CDR1 and CDR2: SGDLS and YYNGEE. The CDR3 totals 17 residues. Losses at the gene ends were 1 base for V and 3 bases for J; bases not matched to a gene: 3.

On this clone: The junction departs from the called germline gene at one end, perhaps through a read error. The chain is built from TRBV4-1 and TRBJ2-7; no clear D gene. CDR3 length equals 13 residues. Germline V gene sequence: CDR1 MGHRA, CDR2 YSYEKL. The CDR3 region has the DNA TGCGCCAGCAGCGAAGACGCCTCCTACGAGCAGTACTTC. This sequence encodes CASSEDASYEQYF.